A single T cell receptor (beta chain) is shown here with its context. Authors' analysis steps: How many nucleated cells were present was estimated from reference gene primer amplification. TCRdb's copy holds only in-frame clones and misses some; the assay was immunoSEQ multiplex PCR. That table is the source of V, J and clone size, and D and trimming were worked out from the DNA. The sample lists 90,000 to 120,000 clones; 87% were seen once. This CDR3 has 15 residues. Trimming removed 5 bases from V and 5 bases from J; junction bases left unmatched: 8. The germline CDR1 and CDR2 sequences are MNHNS and SASEGT. The sample comes from a study of blood T cell repertoires in COVID-19.

The sample taken for sequencing was peripheral blood. The sequence was collected from a man between 45 and 60 years old with acute or convalescent COVID-19. This chain links TRBV6-1 with TRBJ2-4; 8 bases match TRBD1. The CDR3 coding sequence is TGTGCCAGCAGTTCCTTAGGACAGGGCGAAAACATTCAGTACTTC. Translated, it gives CASSSLGQGENIQYF.